Below are 31 T cell receptor beta chains sequenced from a single sample in a study of blood T cell repertoires in COVID-19. Assay used: immunoSEQ multiplex PCR; TCRdb lists only in-frame clones, some missing. The sample has approximately 290,000 clones; 65% to 85% are singletons. Sequenced: peripheral blood. The receptors here all came from a person between 70 and 80 years old with COVID-19, enrolled during active disease.

V and J are TRBV29-1 and TRBJ2-5; tentatively, D is TRBD2 (5 bases). CDR3 length: 13 amino acids. Germline CDR1 and CDR2: SQVTM and ANQGSEA. Trimming pared 6 bases from V and 7 bases from J, leaving 18 bases between. CDR3 nucleotide sequence: TGCAGCGTCGAACGACTACAAGGTGCGACCCAGTACTTC. Its protein is CSVERLQGATQYF. Looking up the rest from reference TRBV29-1 and TRBJ2-5 gives the full variable domain: SAVISQKPSRDICQRGTSLTIQCQVDSQVTMMFWYRQQPGQSLTLIATANQGSEATYESGFVIDKFPISRPNLTFSTLTVSNMSPEDSSIYLCSVERLQGATQYFGPGTRLLVL.

This clone qualifies as medium-sized. The chain links TRBV28 to TRBJ2-2; 9 bases map to TRBD1. CDR3 size: 16 residues. V dropped 6 bases and J dropped 5; count of bases not matched to a gene: 10. CDR1 is MDHEN, CDR2 SYDVKM, per germline. The CDR3 bases are TGTGCCAGCAGGCCCACCGGGACAGGGTCTACCGGGGAGCTGTTTTTT. Its translation is CASRPTGTGSTGELFF.

This clone has a single count. The chain carries TRBV24-1 and TRBJ2-3; tentatively, D is TRBD2 (5 bases). Germline CDR1 and CDR2: KGHDR and SFDVKD. CDR3 length: 14 residues. V gave up 3 bases and J gave up 5 bases, with 11 bases separating them. In nucleotides, the CDR3 is TGTGCCACCAGTGATAGATCCCGGGGAGATACGCAGTATTTT. Encoded protein: CATSDRSRGDTQYF.

J is TRBJ2-7 and V is TRBV7-9; D gene unclear. Germline loops: CDR1 SEHNR, CDR2 FQNEAQ (reference sequence). V was trimmed by 2 bases and J by 0 bases, leaving 11 bases between them. The CDR3 consists of 15 residues. The chain's CDR3 is CASSLPGKSSYEQYF. In DNA form, the CDR3 reads TGTGCCAGCAGCTTACCAGGAAAGAGCTCCTACGAGCAGTACTTC.

The genes are TRBV27 and TRBJ2-2, with D possibly being TRBD1 (6 bases). The CDR3 is made up of 14 amino acids. The ends were cut back, 8 bases at V and 3 bases at J, with 13 bases in the middle. Germline loops: CDR1 MNHEY, CDR2 SMNVEV (reference sequence). This CDR3 is CASQNRAYTGELFF. CDR3 DNA: TGTGCCAGCCAAAACAGGGCGTACACCGGGGAGCTGTTTTTT.

The sample holds a few counts of this clone. The gene calls are TRBV5-8 and TRBJ1-1; TRBD1 aligns across 10 bases. Germline CDR1 is SGHTS and CDR2 is YDEGEE. V shed 4 bases, J shed 0 bases, and the junction held 3 bases outside the gene matches. The CDR3 runs to 15 residues. The CDR3 DNA reads as TGTGCCAGCAGCGGGGACAGGGGTATGAACACTGAAGCTTTCTTT. Protein: CASSGDRGMNTEAFF.

The genes are TRBV7-2 and TRBJ2-3, with D maybe TRBD2 (6 bases). Trimming pared 8 bases from V and 2 bases from J, leaving 17 bases between. Germline lookup yields CDR1 SGHTA and CDR2 FQGNSA. The CDR3 consists of 15 residues. Here the CDR3 DNA reads TGTGCCAGCCGCCTCCAGGAGGGGATCACAGATACGCAGTATTTT. Its protein is CASRLQEGITDTQYF.

Here the CDR3 DNA reads TGTGCCAGCAGTCACCCACCCGGGACCTACAATGAGCAGTTCTTC. Translation: CASSHPPGTYNEQFF. The V call is TRBV6-2 or TRBV6-3, the J call TRBJ2-1, with a weak D call TRBD2 (5 bases). V was shortened by 5 bases and J by 2 bases, with 13 bases between the two germline ends. Looked up from germline, CDR1 is MNHEY and CDR2 is SVGEGT. CDR3 length: 15 residues.

The sample holds a few counts of this clone. The CDR3 region has the DNA TGTGCCAGCAGCTTAAGCAGGGACAGGATGCATGAAGCTTTCTTT. Amino acid sequence: CASSLSRDRMHEAFF. The V gene is TRBV7-3, the J gene TRBJ1-1; TRBD1 matches at 8 bases. This CDR3 is 15 amino acids long. After removal of 1 base from V and 7 bases from J, the junction contained 8 bases not matched to a gene. CDR1 is SGHTA and CDR2 is FQGTGA in the germline V gene.

The gene calls are TRBV27 and TRBJ1-6; 8 bases fit TRBD1. The CDR3 totals 15 residues. The V gene's germline CDR1 is MNHEY and CDR2 SMNVEV (reference sequence). V was clipped by 7 bases and J by 11 bases; unmatched bases: 13. CDR3 loop: CASTHSTGGGTPLHF. In DNA form, the CDR3 reads TGTGCCAGCACCCATTCTACAGGGGGGGGAACACCCCTCCACTTT.

This clone was counted between two and nine times. Different DNA sequences within this sample yield the same CDR3. The chain recombines TRBV5-1 with TRBJ1-2, with 7 positions matching TRBD1. The germline V gene has CDR1 SGHRS and CDR2 YFSETQ. The junction had 6 bases not matched to a gene; V was cut back by 0 bases and J by 1 base. The CDR3 spans 16 residues. The CDR3 region has the DNA TGCGCCAGCAGCTTGGCCCGACAGGGAGATAACTATGGCTACACCTTC. Residues: CASSLARQGDNYGYTF. The full variable domain, with the rest looked up from reference TRBV5-1 and TRBJ1-2, is KAGVTQTPRYLIKTRGQQVTLSCSPISGHRSVSWYQQTPGQGLQFLFEYFSETQRNKGNFPGRFSGRQFSNSRSEMNVSTLELGDSALYLCASSLARQGDNYGYTFGSGTRLTVV.

V is TRBV18 and J is TRBJ2-7, with TRBD1 identical over 10 bases. Germline-derived CDR1 and CDR2 are KGHSH and LQKENI. V shed 3 bases, J shed 3 bases, and the junction held 17 bases outside the gene matches. The CDR3 spans 19 residues. CDR3: CASSPRVGTGAPIDYEQYF. CDR3 DNA: TGTGCCAGCTCACCGAGGGTAGGGACAGGGGCCCCAATTGACTACGAGCAGTACTTC.

This clone has only a few counts. V and J are TRBV2 and TRBJ2-5, with unresolved D. This CDR3 contains 12 residues. Germline V gives CDR1 SNHLY, CDR2 FYNNEI. V lost 5 bases and J 4 bases, leaving 8 bases between the germline ends. CDR3 nucleotide sequence: TGTGCCAGCAGTTCCCCCAGAGAGACCCAGTACTTC. Amino acids: CASSSPRETQYF.

The rearrangement links TRBV7-2 to TRBJ1-1, with D possibly matching TRBD1 (5 bases). Trimming shortened V by 1 base and J by 2 bases, and 14 bases separated the two germline ends. Germline V gene sequence: CDR1 SGHTA, CDR2 FQGNSA. This CDR3 is built from 16 residues. CDR3 sequence: CASSLEAQGINTEAFF. The CDR3 DNA is TGTGCCAGCAGCTTAGAGGCCCAGGGCATTAACACTGAAGCTTTCTTT.

The chain couples TRBV7-3 to TRBJ1-1; no reliable D call. Germline CDR1 reads SGHTA; CDR2 reads FQGTGA. With 2 bases removed from V and 0 bases from J, the gap between germline ends came to 7 bases. CDR3 length equals 14 residues. The CDR3 sequence is CASSLSFMNTEAFF. DNA of the CDR3: TGTGCCAGCAGCTTATCATTCATGAACACTGAAGCTTTCTTT.

V usage is TRBV7-2 and J usage is TRBJ2-2; no definite D call. Deletions cut 1 base from V and 5 bases from J, with 5 bases between. Per the germline V gene, CDR1 is SGHTA and CDR2 is FQGNSA. This CDR3 has 13 amino acids. The CDR3 reads CASSLGATGELFF. For the CDR3, the DNA is TGTGCCAGCAGCTTAGGGGCTACCGGGGAGCTGTTTTTT.

The CDR3 protein is CATSRLGTDYEQYF. The CDR3 region has the DNA TGTGCCACCAGCAGGTTAGGGACAGATTACGAGCAGTACTTC. The J gene is TRBJ2-7, the V gene TRBV15, with 7 bases fitting TRBD1. Germline V lookup: CDR1 LNHNV, CDR2 YYDKDF (reference sequence). The V gene end was trimmed by 3 bases and the J gene end by 4 bases; junction bases not matched to a gene: 6. This CDR3 region has 14 residues.

The chain has TRBV18 and TRBJ2-2; TRBD2 might be the D (7 bases). The germline CDR1 and CDR2 sequences are KGHSH and LQKENI. The CDR3 length is 16 residues. V was trimmed by 2 bases and J by 3 bases, leaving 13 bases between them. This CDR3 reads CASSPIAGADTGELFF. The CDR3 region has the DNA TGTGCCAGCTCACCAATCGCGGGGGCTGACACCGGGGAGCTGTTTTTT.

J is TRBJ2-7 and V is TRBV5-6, with TRBD1 identical over 10 bases. The V gene's germline CDR1 is SGHDT and CDR2 YYEEEE. This CDR3 region has 14 residues. Trimming removed 3 bases from V and 3 bases from J; junction bases left unmatched: 3. DNA of the CDR3: TGTGCCAGCAGCTGGGGACAGGGGATCTACGAGCAGTACTTC. As protein: CASSWGQGIYEQYF.

In this sample, this clone turned up once. V is TRBV29-1 and J is TRBJ2-1; 9 nucleotides line up with TRBD1. This CDR3 region has 14 residues. V was pared by 4 bases and J by 5 bases, with 6 bases of the junction left unmatched. Germline V CDR1 and CDR2: SQVTM, ANQGSEA. The CDR3: CSVVRGTGNNEQFF. The DNA for the CDR3 is TGCAGCGTTGTTCGAGGGACAGGGAACAATGAGCAGTTCTTC.

The genes are TRBV6-1 and TRBJ1-4; 12 positions match TRBD1. V lost 1 base to trimming and J lost 7 bases; unmatched junction nucleotides: 1. Germline CDR1 is MNHNS and CDR2 is SASEGT. The CDR3 has 15 amino acids. CDR3 DNA sequence: TGTGCCAGCAGTGAAGGGGGACAGGGGGCTGAAAAACTGTTTTTT. Residues: CASSEGGQGAEKLFF.

The chain links TRBV28 to TRBJ1-2; D may be TRBD1 (5 bases). Trimming stripped 7 bases from V and 9 bases from J, with 18 bases between. Germline V lookup: CDR1 MDHEN, CDR2 SYDVKM. The CDR3 covers 13 residues. CDR3 amino acids: CASINRLGGSYTF. The CDR3 DNA reads TGTGCCAGCATCAACCGGCTGGGGGGAAGCTACACCTTC.

J is TRBJ2-6 and V is TRBV3-1 (or the pseudogene TRBV3-2), with 8 nucleotides matching TRBD1. Germline values: CDR1 LGHDT, CDR2 YNNKEL (reference sequence). This CDR3 contains 18 residues. Trimming at V came to 2 bases and at J to 0 bases, leaving 6 bases not matched to a gene. CDR3 DNA: TGTGCCAGCAGCCAACCGGGACAGGCGATCTCTGGGGCCAACGTCCTGACTTTC. Protein: CASSQPGQAISGANVLTF.

On this clone itself: At one end, the junction sequence differs from germline, possibly due to a read error. This chain uses TRBV9 with TRBJ2-1; possible D gene TRBD1, 6 bases. CDR1 is SGDLS and CDR2 is YYNGEE in the germline V gene. The CDR3 runs to 17 residues. CDR3 residues: CASSLRQGIDIGDEQLF. The CDR3 coding sequence is TGTGCCAGCAGCTTACGGCAGGGGATAGACATTGGAGATGAGCAGCTCTTC.

J is TRBJ2-7 and V is TRBV9; 15 bases fit TRBD2. From germline, CDR1 is SGDLS and CDR2 YYNGEE. The J segment lost 7 bases and the V segment lost 4 bases, leaving 6 bases of the junction unmatched. There are 15 residues in the CDR3. CDR3 in DNA: TGTGCCAGCAGCCAGGGACTAGCGGGAGGCGAGGAGCAGTACTTC. The encoded protein is CASSQGLAGGEEQYF.

The chain couples TRBV10-3 to TRBJ1-3; possibly TRBD1 for D (6 bases). The V end lost 6 bases, the J end lost 2 bases, and 8 bases lay between the germline ends. Germline V gene data show CDR1 as ENHRY and CDR2 as SYGVKD. This CDR3 comprises 13 residues. CDR3 coding DNA: TGTGCCATCAGCACAGGGACTGGAAACACCATATATTTT. Its translation: CAISTGTGNTIYF.

V is TRBV28 and J is TRBJ2-5; TRBD1 matches at 7 bases. The CDR3 is made up of 16 amino acids. V lost 2 bases, J lost 0 bases, and 6 bases stayed unmatched. Germline loops: CDR1 MDHEN, CDR2 SYDVKM. The CDR3 DNA reads TGTGCCAGCAGTTTACCCGACAGGGAGTACCAAGAGACCCAGTACTTC. Protein sequence: CASSLPDREYQETQYF.

CDR3 sequence reads: CASSQDLGRLAEAFF. The DNA for the CDR3 is TGTGCCAGCAGCCAAGATCTAGGCCGCCTTGCTGAAGCTTTCTTT. This chain joins TRBV14 and TRBJ1-1; D is ambiguous. V was clipped by 0 bases and J by 6 bases, with 14 bases between them. The CDR3 has 15 amino acids. Per germline, CDR1 SGHDN and CDR2 FVKESK.

The chain carries TRBV6-6 and TRBJ2-1, with D perhaps matching TRBD2 (6 bases). Per the germline V gene, CDR1 is MNHNY and CDR2 is SVGAGI (reference sequence). The CDR3 spans 17 residues. Trimming removed 5 bases from V and 8 bases from J, with 25 bases in between. The CDR3 region is CASSRARVVKGGYEQFF. The CDR3, as DNA: TGTGCCAGCAGTCGAGCAAGGGTAGTTAAGGGAGGATATGAGCAGTTCTTC.

V and J are TRBV24-1 and TRBJ2-4; 9 positions match TRBD1. V shed 2 bases and J 7 bases; nucleotides not matched to a gene: 8. The CDR3 is made up of 16 amino acids. Germline-derived CDR1 and CDR2 are KGHDR and SFDVKD. The CDR3 DNA follows: TGTGCCACCAGTGATTCGTCCGGGACAGGGTATAACATTCAGTACTTC. Protein product: CATSDSSGTGYNIQYF.

The chain carries TRBV6-5 and TRBJ2-1, with 8 nucleotides matching TRBD2. CDR3 length: 11 amino acids. Germline V gene data show CDR1 as MNHEY and CDR2 as SVGAGI. The J segment lost 9 bases and the V segment lost 10 bases, leaving 5 bases of the junction unmatched. The CDR3 DNA sequence: TGTGCCACCGGGGGGGCCTTTGAGCAGTTCTTC. Translation gives CATGGAFEQFF.